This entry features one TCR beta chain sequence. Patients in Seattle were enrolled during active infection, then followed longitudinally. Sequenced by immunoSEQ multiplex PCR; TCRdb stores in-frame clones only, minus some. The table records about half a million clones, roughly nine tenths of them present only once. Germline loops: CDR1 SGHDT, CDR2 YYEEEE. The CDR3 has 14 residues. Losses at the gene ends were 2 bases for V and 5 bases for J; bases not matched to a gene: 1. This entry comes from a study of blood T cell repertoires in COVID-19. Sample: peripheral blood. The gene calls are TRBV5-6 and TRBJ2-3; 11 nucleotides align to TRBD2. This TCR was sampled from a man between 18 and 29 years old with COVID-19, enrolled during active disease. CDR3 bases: TGTGCCAGCAGCTTCGGGACTAGCGGAGATACGCAGTATTTT. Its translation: CASSFGTSGDTQYF.